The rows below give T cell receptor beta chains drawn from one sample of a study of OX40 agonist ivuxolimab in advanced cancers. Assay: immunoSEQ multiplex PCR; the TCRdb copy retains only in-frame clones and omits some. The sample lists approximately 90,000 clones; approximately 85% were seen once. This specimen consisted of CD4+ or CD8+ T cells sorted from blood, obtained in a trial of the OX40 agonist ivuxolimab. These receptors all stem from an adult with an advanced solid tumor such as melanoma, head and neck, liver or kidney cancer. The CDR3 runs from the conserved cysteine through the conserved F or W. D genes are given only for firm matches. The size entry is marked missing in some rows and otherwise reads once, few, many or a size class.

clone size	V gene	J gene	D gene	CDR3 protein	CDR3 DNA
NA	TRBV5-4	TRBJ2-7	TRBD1	CASSSNRDRGAEQYF	TGTGCCAGCAGCTCGAACCGGGACAGGGGGGCCGAGCAGTACTTC
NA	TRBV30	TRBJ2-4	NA	CAWEVDGGGIQYF	TGTGCCTGGGAGGTTGACGGGGGCGGCATTCAGTACTTC
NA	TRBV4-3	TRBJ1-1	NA	CASSRGAGNTEAFF	TGCGCCAGCAGCCGCGGGGCCGGGAACACTGAAGCTTTCTTT
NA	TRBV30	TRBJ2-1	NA	CAWGGGTSLYNEQFF	TGTGCCTGGGGGGGCGGGACAAGCCTCTACAATGAGCAGTTCTTC
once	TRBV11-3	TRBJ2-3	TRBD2	CASSSAITSGGFTDTQYF	TGTGCCAGCAGCTCCGCAATTACTAGCGGAGGGTTCACAGATACGCAGTATTTT
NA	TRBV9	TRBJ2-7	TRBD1	CASSYAGTGFYEQYF	TGTGCCAGCAGCTACGCCGGGACAGGTTTCTACGAGCAGTACTTC
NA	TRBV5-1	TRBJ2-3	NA	CASRDLTTDTQYF	TGCGCCAGCCGGGACCTAACCACAGATACGCAGTATTTT
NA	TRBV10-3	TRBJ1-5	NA	CAISESIVGNQPQHF	TGTGCCATCAGTGAGTCGATAGTGGGCAATCAGCCCCAGCATTTT
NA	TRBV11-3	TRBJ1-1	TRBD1	CASSLGRQGAFWNTEAFF	TGTGCCAGCAGCTTAGGACGACAGGGGGCATTTTGGAACACTGAAGCTTTCTTT
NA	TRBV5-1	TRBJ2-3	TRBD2	CASSSGTTRTDTQYF	TGCGCCAGCAGCTCCGGGACTACCCGCACAGATACGCAGTATTTT
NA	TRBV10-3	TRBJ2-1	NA	CAISSRTPEGLYNEQFF	TGTGCCATCAGTTCTAGGACCCCCGAGGGCCTGTACAATGAGCAGTTCTTC
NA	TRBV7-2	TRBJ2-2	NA	CASSRQLNTGELFF	TGTGCCAGCAGTAGACAGCTAAACACCGGGGAGCTGTTTTTT
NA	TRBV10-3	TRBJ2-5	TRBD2	CAISNGRGRQETQYF	TGTGCCATCAGTAACGGGAGGGGGAGGCAAGAGACCCAGTACTTC
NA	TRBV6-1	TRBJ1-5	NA	CASSGSGNQPQHF	TGTGCCAGCAGTGGATCAGGGAATCAGCCCCAGCATTTT
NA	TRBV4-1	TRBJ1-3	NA	CASSQQRGLPSGNTIYF	TGCGCCAGCAGCCAGCAGAGGGGACTTCCATCTGGAAACACCATATATTTT
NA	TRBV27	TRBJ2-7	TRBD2	CASSSQVGGPYEQYF	TGTGCCAGCAGTTCCCAAGTGGGAGGGCCCTACGAGCAGTACTTC
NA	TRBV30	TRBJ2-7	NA	CAWSSDPRNPYEQYF	TGTGCCTGGAGTTCCGATCCGAGAAACCCCTACGAGCAGTACTTC
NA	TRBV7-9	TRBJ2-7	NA	CASSPGRFYEQYF	TGTGCCAGCAGCCCCGGCAGATTCTACGAGCAGTACTTC
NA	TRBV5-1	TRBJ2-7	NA	CASSLGQDHSYEQYF	TGCGCCAGCAGCTTGGGACAGGATCACTCCTACGAGCAGTACTTC
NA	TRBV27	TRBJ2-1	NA	CASSLSAFGSRYNEQFF	TGTGCCAGCAGTTTATCAGCCTTCGGGAGTAGGTACAATGAGCAGTTCTTC
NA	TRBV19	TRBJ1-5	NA	CASSIKGFQPQHF	TGTGCCAGTAGTATAAAAGGGTTTCAGCCCCAGCATTTT
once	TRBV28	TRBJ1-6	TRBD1	CASSIGRGPSSYNSPLHF	TGTGCCAGCAGTATAGGGAGGGGGCCGAGCTCCTATAATTCACCCCTCCACTTT
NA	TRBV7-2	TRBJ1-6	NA	CASSINRDSPLHF	TGTGCCAGCAGCATAAACAGGGATTCACCCCTCCACTTT
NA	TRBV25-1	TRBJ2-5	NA	CASSGTILFGEQYF	TGTGCCAGCAGCGGAACTATACTTTTCGGGGAGCAGTACTTC
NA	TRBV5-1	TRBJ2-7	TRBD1	CASSLGTGRHEQYF	TGCGCCAGCAGCTTGGGGACAGGGAGGCACGAGCAGTACTTC
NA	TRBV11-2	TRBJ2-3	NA	CASSLESTMGDTQYF	TGTGCCAGCAGCTTAGAAAGTACAATGGGAGATACGCAGTATTTT
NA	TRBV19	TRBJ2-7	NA	CASSLRTNSYEQYF	TGTGCCAGTAGTCTCCGGACAAACTCCTACGAGCAGTACTTC
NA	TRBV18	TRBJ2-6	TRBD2	CASSPPGEGAGANVLTF	TGTGCCAGCTCACCACCGGGGGAGGGAGCTGGGGCCAACGTCCTGACTTTC
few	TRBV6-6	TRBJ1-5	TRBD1	CASSFFTGGRNQPQHF	TGTGCCAGCAGTTTCTTCACAGGGGGTCGCAATCAGCCCCAGCATTTT
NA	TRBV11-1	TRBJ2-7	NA	CASSPRQSLEQYF	TGTGCCAGCAGCCCAAGACAGTCTCTCGAGCAGTACTTC
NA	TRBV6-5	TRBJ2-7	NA	CASLPGPDQLGEQYF	TGTGCCAGCTTACCTGGACCGGACCAGCTTGGCGAGCAGTACTTC
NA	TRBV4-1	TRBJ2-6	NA	CASRPFGVSGANVLTF	TGCGCCAGCAGGCCTTTCGGGGTCTCTGGGGCCAACGTCCTGACTTTC
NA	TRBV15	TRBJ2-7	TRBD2	CATSRDVSGSYEQYF	TGTGCCACCAGCAGAGATGTGAGCGGGAGTTACGAGCAGTACTTC